A selection of T cell receptor beta chains follows, all from one sample in a study of cytomegalovirus exposure and HLA in healthy donors. Using immunoSEQ multiplex PCR, the repertoire was profiled, and TCRdb retains in-frame clones only, with some absent. The sample lists roughly 200,000 clones; more than 75% were seen once. Sequencing was carried out using PBMCs. All receptors derive from a woman aged 40 to 55 in good health and CMV-seronegative. Each CDR3 is given with its conserved first and last residue. The order of the fields is D gene, V gene, J gene, clone size, CDR3 DNA, CDR3 protein. D genes are given only for firm matches. Clone size appears in some rows only: once, few, many, or a class for an expanded clone.

NA	TRBV7-3	TRBJ2-2	NA	TGTGCCAGCAGCGCGGGACCGAGGAACACCGGGGAGCTGTTTTTT	CASSAGPRNTGELFF
NA	TRBV5-1	TRBJ1-5	NA	TGCGCCAGCAGCTTCGGGTCTAATCAGCCCCAGCATTTT	CASSFGSNQPQHF
TRBD2	TRBV2	TRBJ2-7	few	TGTGCCAGCAGTGGGCTAGCGGGATACTACGAGCAGTACTTC	CASSGLAGYYEQYF
NA	TRBV2	TRBJ2-7	NA	TGTGCCAGCATATCTCAGGGGGGATACGAGCAGTACTTC	CASISQGGYEQYF
TRBD2	TRBV18	TRBJ2-3	NA	TGTGCCAGCTCAATATCCGGGACTAGCGGGAGTGTGAATACGCAGTATTTT	CASSISGTSGSVNTQYF
NA	TRBV18	TRBJ1-1	NA	TGTGCCAGCTCCGGAGGGAGCGGGGCCACTGAAGCTTTCTTT	CASSGGSGATEAFF
NA	TRBV11-2	TRBJ2-7	NA	TGTGCCAGCAGCTCCCAAAACTCGTATACCTCCTACGAGCAGTACTTC	CASSSQNSYTSYEQYF
NA	TRBV6-6	TRBJ2-7	NA	TGTGCCAGCAGTTACATACTAGGGGGGGACTACGAGCAGTACTTC	CASSYILGGDYEQYF
NA	TRBV4-1	TRBJ2-1	NA	TGCGCCAGCAGCCCTTGGCATGGCTCCTACAATGAGCAGTTCTTC	CASSPWHGSYNEQFF
NA	TRBV5-4	TRBJ1-4	NA	TGTGCCAGCAGCTTTTGGACAGAAACTAATGAAAAACTGTTTTTT	CASSFWTETNEKLFF
TRBD2	TRBV5-1	TRBJ2-1	NA	TGCGCCAGCACCCCCCCTCGTACCTCAGCGGGAGGAACGTGGTACAATGAGCAGTTCTTC	CASTPPRTSAGGTWYNEQFF
TRBD2	TRBV12-5	TRBJ2-1	NA	TGTGCTAGTGGTTCGGGACTAGTATTCTACAATGAGCAGTTCTTC	CASGSGLVFYNEQFF
TRBD2	TRBV11-3	TRBJ2-1	NA	TGTGCCAGCAGACCTTCGGGGGGGGCCAGCTCCTACAATGAGCAGTTCTTC	CASRPSGGASSYNEQFF
TRBD1	TRBV30	TRBJ1-4	NA	TGTGCCTGGAGTGTGGCAGGGGGAGAAAAACTGTTTTTT	CAWSVAGGEKLFF
NA	TRBV9	TRBJ1-5	NA	TGTGCCAGCAGCGTAGGAGGTTTTAATCAGCCCCAGCATTTT	CASSVGGFNQPQHF
TRBD1	TRBV10-3	TRBJ2-7	few	TGTGCCATCAGCTCCGGGACAGGGATTTACGAGCAGTACTTC	CAISSGTGIYEQYF
NA	TRBV5-3	TRBJ2-7	NA	TGTGCCAGAACTCAAATACCCAGCTACGAGCAGTACTTC	CARTQIPSYEQYF